These 9 T cell receptor beta chains came from one sample sequenced in a study of T-cell memory formation after mild COVID-19. TCRdb re-analysed the 5' RACE reads in MiXCR, keeping a single row per CDR3 protein. The table shows 200,000 to 250,000 distinct CDR3 sequences, with approximately 9% occurring only once. Sequenced input: PBMCs or a T cell subset sorted from them (not recorded which). Every receptor here comes from a man aged 18-30 years who had mild COVID-19 (a few samples of this study predate the infection). Cell type and time point are not known.

This clonotype was counted a few times. The chain employs TRBV4-3 and TRBJ2-3; maybe TRBD2 (6 bases). Germline V gene lookup returns CDR1 LGHNA and CDR2 YSLEER. The CDR3 consists of 16 residues. V lost 0 bases, J lost 0 bases, and 10 bases lay in between. The CDR3 loop reads CASSQDLGTSTDTQYF. The CDR3 DNA reads TGCGCCAGCAGCCAAGATCTAGGGACTAGCACAGATACGCAGTATTTT.

This clonotype was picked up many times. The CDR3: CASSERVEQFF. The CDR3 region has the DNA TGTGCCAGCAGTGAAAGAGTTGAGCAGTTCTTC. The rearrangement uses TRBV2 and TRBJ2-1; D is uncertain. The CDR3 extends over 11 amino acids. V was clipped by 2 bases and J by 9 bases, with 5 bases between them. Germline assignment: CDR1 SNHLY and CDR2 FYNNEI.

This clonotype turned up a few times. The chain couples TRBV7-9 to TRBJ2-1; TRBD1 matches at 8 bases. Germline-derived CDR1 and CDR2 are SEHNR and FQNEAQ (reference sequence). The length of the CDR3 is 15 residues. V shed 5 bases and J 4 bases; nucleotides not matched to a gene: 7. The CDR3, as DNA: TGTGCCAGCAGCAAGACAGGGGCGGTATACAATGAGCAGTTCTTC. Translated: CASSKTGAVYNEQFF.

This clonotype was seen at least ten times. The V gene is TRBV5-1, the J gene TRBJ2-7, with a tentative D call TRBD1 (6 bases). Germline lookup yields CDR1 SGHRS and CDR2 YFSETQ. The CDR3 has 15 residues. Trimming stripped 0 bases from V and 0 bases from J, with 10 bases between. The CDR3 coding sequence is TGCGCCAGCAGCTTGGTTGGGGACACCTCCTACGAGCAGTACTTC. Translation gives CASSLVGDTSYEQYF.

V usage is TRBV24-1 and J usage is TRBJ2-3, with TRBD2 identical over 9 bases. The V and J ends lost 3 bases and 1 base, in that order; junction bases with no gene match: 1. Germline CDR1 and CDR2: KGHDR and SFDVKD. The CDR3 length is 15 residues. The chain's CDR3 is CATSDERGGTDTQYF. Here the CDR3 DNA reads TGTGCCACCAGTGATGAGCGGGGGGGCACAGATACGCAGTATTTT.

A few counts support this clonotype. This sequence joins TRBV6-2 or TRBV6-3 and TRBJ2-3; possibly TRBD1 for D (6 bases). CDR1 is MNHEY, CDR2 SVGEGT, per germline. CDR3 length: 13 amino acids. The germline V and J ends were trimmed by 7 bases and 4 bases, with 12 bases remaining between them. CDR3 amino acids: CASNSQGPDTQYF. The CDR3 DNA reads TGTGCCAGCAATTCACAGGGACCAGATACGCAGTATTTT.

In its sample, this clonotype was seen a few times. The J gene is TRBJ2-5, the V gene TRBV28; D gene ambiguous. Germline V gene lookup returns CDR1 MDHEN and CDR2 SYDVKM. With 6 bases removed from V and 4 bases from J, the gap between germline ends came to 9 bases. The CDR3 is 12 amino acids. This CDR3 reads CASRRFGETQYF. CDR3 bases: TGTGCCAGCAGGAGGTTTGGAGAGACCCAGTACTTC.

This clonotype was seen only a few times. The chain uses TRBV7-9 and TRBJ1-6, with a possible D match to TRBD1 (5 bases). The CDR3 is made up of 13 amino acids. Germline values: CDR1 SEHNR, CDR2 FQNEAQ (reference sequence). V shed 8 bases and J shed 10 bases, with 15 bases lying between them. CDR3 sequence: CASGREGHSPLHF. Here the CDR3 DNA reads TGTGCCAGCGGTCGAGAGGGGCACTCACCCCTCCACTTT.

J is TRBJ2-1 and V is TRBV5-1; no clear D. V lost 5 bases and J 3 bases, leaving 12 bases between the germline ends. CDR3 size: 14 residues. CDR1 and CDR2 from the germline V gene are SGHRS and YFSETQ. CDR3 DNA sequence: TGCGCCAGCAGACCTGAAACTCACTACAATGAGCAGTTCTTC. It encodes CASRPETHYNEQFF.